This entry lists 13 T cell receptor beta chains sequenced from one sample in a study of CD8+ T cells in alopecia areata. Investigators isolated RNA and reverse transcribed it into cDNA to act as the sequencing template. Method: immunoSEQ multiplex PCR; TCRdb's copy keeps in-frame clones and lacks some. This sample has approximately 110,000 clones, each found more than once. The sample was lesional skin. Receptors originate from a C3H/HeJ mouse with alopecia areata. MHC haplotype of the strain: H2-k.

This clone has just a few counts. The genes and germline here are from mouse. The DNA read from the CDR3 is TGCACCTGCAGTCCACGCGGGACTTTCTATGCT. Amino acid sequence: CTCSPRGTFYA. The entire CDR3 protein reads CTCSPRGTFYAEQFF. J is TRBJ2-1 and V is TRBV1; tentative D call: TRBD2 (6 bases). The sequenced fragment ends 4 residues before the CDR3 boundary, so the rest is inferred from the germline J gene. This CDR3 comprises 15 residues. Germline V lookup: CDR1 NSQYPW, CDR2 LRSPGD (reference sequence). The V end was cut by 5 bases, the J end by 3 bases, with 14 bases between.

Concerning this clone itself: The gene names given are mouse names. The read ends 4 residues early relative to the CDR3; the germline J gene fills the gap. This chain connects TRBV1 to TRBJ2-2; tentative D call: TRBD1 (6 bases). Germline V gene sequence: CDR1 NSQYPW, CDR2 LRSPGD (reference sequence). The CDR3 extends over 16 amino acids. V gave up 0 bases and J gave up 2 bases, with 10 bases separating them. Incomplete CDR3 DNA: TGCACCTGCAGTGCAGATCAGGGGTGGAACACCGGG. It is translated as CTCSADQGWNTG. The entire CDR3 protein reads CTCSADQGWNTGQLYF.

This clone was seen only a few times. Gene names and germline refer to mouse. The read is 4 residues too short to cover the CDR3 end, so that end is filled in from the germline J gene. This rearrangement joins TRBV31 to TRBJ2-2; perhaps TRBD1 as D (7 bases). Germline lookup yields CDR1 GKSSPN and CDR2 SITVG. The CDR3 covers 15 residues. Trimming took 1 base from V and 2 from J, leaving 11 bases between them. Here the CDR3 reads CAWSPKGANTGQLYF. CDR3 bases read: TGTGCCTGGAGTCCAAAGGGGGCTAACACCGGG.

Comments on this clone: The germline and genes are mouse ones. The read ends 4 residues before the CDR3 terminus; that terminus is restored from the germline J gene. The rearrangement links TRBV14 to TRBJ1-4, with TRBD1 as a possible D gene (6 bases). The CDR3 is 13 amino acids. Germline V gives CDR1 SGHDT, CDR2 FRDEAV. Trimming stripped 4 bases from V and 4 bases from J, with 8 bases between. Incomplete CDR3 DNA: TGTGCCAGCAGTGGGGACAACAACGAA. It specifies CASSGDNNE. The complete CDR3 protein is CASSGDNNERLFF.

To note about this clone: Mouse names are used for the genes. The read gets to within 4 residues of the CDR3 end, and the germline J gene fills in the rest. This chain connects TRBV19 to TRBJ2-7; TRBD1 matches at 8 bases. The CDR3 loop spans 14 amino acids. CDR1 and CDR2 from the germline V gene are FNHDT and SITEND (reference sequence). The CDR3 DNA, read in part, is TGTGCCAGCAGCCAAGGACAGGGAGCGTAT. Translated, it gives CASSQGQGAY. The full CDR3 protein is CASSQGQGAYEQYF.

About this clone itself: Here the gene names and germline are mouse. Read coverage stops 4 residues before the CDR3 terminus; the germline J gene supplies the remainder. The chain is built from TRBV3 and TRBJ2-5; TRBD2 matches 7 bases. Looked up from germline, CDR1 is SNHLY and CDR2 is FYNGKV (reference sequence). This CDR3 comprises 13 residues. The CDR3 bases that were read are TGTGCCAGCAGCCGAGACTGGGAAGAC. Protein product: CASSRDWED. The whole CDR3 is CASSRDWEDTQYF.

This clone came up many times. Gene labels here are mouse ones. The read ends 4 residues before the CDR3 terminus; that terminus is restored from the germline J gene. The chain links TRBV19 to TRBJ2-7; 9 positions agree with TRBD2. V shed 2 bases, J shed 0 bases, and the junction held 3 bases outside the gene matches. The CDR3 loop spans 15 amino acids. The germline V gene has CDR1 FNHDT and CDR2 SITEND (reference sequence). The covered CDR3 bases are TGTGCCAGCAGTATGCTGGGGGGGAGCTCCTAT. This sequence encodes CASSMLGGSSY. From start to end, the CDR3 is CASSMLGGSSYEQYF.

As concerns this clone: All gene names here are mouse names. The read stops 4 residues short of the end of the CDR3; the missing end is completed from the germline J gene. The V gene is TRBV19, the J gene TRBJ1-1, with D possibly being TRBD1 (6 bases). CDR3 size: 11 residues. Germline values: CDR1 FNHDT, CDR2 SITEND (reference sequence). The CDR3 is CASRTVTEVFF. CDR3 DNA (partial): TGTGCCAGCCGGACAGTAACA.

Notes on this clone: Gene names and germline refer to mouse. The observed sequence ends 4 residues before the CDR3 terminus, with the missing tail filled in from the germline J gene. This rearrangement joins TRBV13-3 to TRBJ1-1; 7 bases line up with TRBD1. From germline, CDR1 is NNHDY and CDR2 SYVADS. The CDR3 length is 15 residues. The CDR3 reads CASSDARGRRTEVFF. The sequenced part of the CDR3 DNA is TGTGCCAGCAGTGATGCAAGGGGGCGCAGGACA.

About this clone: All gene names here are mouse names. The sequenced fragment ends 4 residues before the CDR3 boundary, so the rest is inferred from the germline J gene. The chain has TRBV13-3 and TRBJ2-3; tentatively, D is TRBD1 (6 bases). CDR1 and CDR2 from the germline V gene are NNHDY and SYVADS. Trimming took off 0 bases at V and 2 bases at J, with 16 bases between the two ends. The CDR3 length is 17 residues. CDR3 DNA (partial): TGTGCCAGCAGTGATGCAGGGCCGGGACAAAATGCAGAA. Residues: CASSDAGPGQNAE. The entire CDR3 reads CASSDAGPGQNAETLYF.

In regard to this clone: All gene names here are mouse names. The CDR3 end is not reached by the read, which stops 4 residues before it; the germline J gene fills it in. The chain employs TRBV13-3 and TRBJ2-7, with TRBD1 matching 7 bases. The CDR3 extends over 14 amino acids. V trimming: 4 bases; J trimming: 3 bases; junction bases outside the gene matches: 7. Germline loops: CDR1 NNHDY, CDR2 SYVADS. The covered CDR3 bases are TGTGCCAGCAGTCCCTCCGGGACAGACTAT. This gives the protein CASSPSGTDY. The complete CDR3 protein is CASSPSGTDYEQYF.

Details on this clone: Gene names follow the mouse nomenclature. Read coverage stops 4 residues before the CDR3 terminus; the germline J gene supplies the remainder. The chain recombines TRBV1 with TRBJ1-4; maybe TRBD1 (5 bases). Germline lookup yields CDR1 NSQYPW and CDR2 LRSPGD (reference sequence). The CDR3 extends over 13 amino acids. The part of the CDR3 DNA that was read is TGCACCTGCAGTGCCGGGGGGGGCGAA. It encodes CTCSAGGGE. The full CDR3 is CTCSAGGGERLFF.

For this clone: Any gene name here is a mouse gene name. CDR3 residues: CTCSADRGGNTGQLYF. The CDR3 DNA, read in part, is TGCACCTGCAGTGCAGATAGGGGGGGCAACACCGGG. The gene calls are TRBV1 and TRBJ2-2, with 8 bases that match TRBD2. The sequence runs out 4 residues before the end of the CDR3; the remainder is reconstructed from the germline J gene. The CDR3 contains 16 residues. CDR1 is NSQYPW and CDR2 is LRSPGD in the germline V gene (reference sequence). The V segment lost 0 bases and the J segment 2 bases; nucleotides outside the gene matches: 2. Variable domain in full (rest from reference TRBV1 and TRBJ2-2): VTLLEQNPRWRLVPRGQAVNLRCILKNSQYPWMSWYQQDLQKQLQWLFTLRSPGDKEVKSLPGADYLATRVTDTELRLQVANMSQGRTLYCTCSADRGGNTGQLYFGEGSKLTVL.